This record concerns one T cell receptor beta chain sequence. What antigen it recognizes has not been identified. No base qualities exist here, and no much larger clone lies one base off it. This record comes from a study of CD8 T cells in Susac syndrome (dated 2019 in TCRdb). With respect to the entire study: Whether CD8+ T cell activation and differentiation in Susac syndrome was antigen driven was tested using repertoire sequencing. Clonality of the CD8+ T cell repertoire was compared between 11 to 12 healthy donors, roughly 14 Susac syndrome patients and 15 multiple sclerosis patients. Results the study describes overall, beyond this receptor: The study acknowledged that relatively few individuals were included in the TCR sequencing and HLA analysis.

Peripheral blood CD8+ and CD4+ T cells from healthy donors, Susac syndrome patients and multiple sclerosis patients were profiled by high-throughput TCR beta sequencing. The multiple sclerosis controls were treatment-naive patients whose relapsing-remitting disease, either stable or active, fulfilled the revised McDonald criteria. Bulk CD8+ and CD4+ T cells were purified magnetically by negative isolation, whereas CD8+ TEMRA cells were enriched by FACS. Blood was collected in EDTA tubes and processed within 24 hours, with PBMCs isolated through density gradient centrifugation. PBMCs intended for TCR sequencing were cryopreserved in liquid nitrogen and thawed later in a water bath at 37 degrees C. Purity of sorted or isolated CD4+, CD8+ and CD8+ TEMRA cells was at least 90%. The germline V gene yields SGHDN for CDR1 and FVKESK for CDR2. Germline trimming: 4 bases from V, 5 bases from J; junction bases outside gene matches: 6. Counted from cysteine to phenylalanine, this CDR3 has 14 amino acids. CDR3 DNA only is kept here, 42 bases in frame from base 1.

RNA was extracted using the RNeasy kit, and about 0.45 to 1 microgram was reverse transcribed with random hexamers. TCR beta CDR3 regions were amplified with the immunoSEQ multiplex PCR assay covering 54 Vbeta and 13 Jbeta segments. PCR amplification bias was corrected by using a synthetic template baseline for primer optimization and computational correction. Concerning the study's data processing: Reads were annotated to V, D and J genes according to IMGT and were analyzed with immunoSEQ Analyzer, with only productive sequences retained. Clonality was computed as one minus Shannon entropy normalized by log2 of the number of productive unique sequences. Public and private clones were assessed among the 100 most prevalent clones of each patient and control. Susac-specific clones were defined as absent from healthy and MS cohorts, over a thousand published viral clones and other ImmuneACCESS disease sequences. Clones were called with MiXCR by TCRdb after fastp trimmed the public reads at Q25, and only in-frame beta chains were retained. Entries that share a CDR3 protein sequence are merged under the most common genes and DNA. In this record, the V and J calls reflect TCRdb's handling and not the investigators' own analysis. For this sample the table gives approximately 120,000 distinct CDR3 sequences, of which approximately 95% were detected only once. The ten largest clones take up roughly 0.32% of the sample.

Sequenced input: CD8+ T cells from PBMCs. The rearranged chain carries TRBV14 and TRBJ2-5, with 8 bases aligning to TRBD2. The TCR comes from a human donor with multiple sclerosis. The nucleotides read TGTGCCAGCAGCCCCGGACAGCGGGAGGAGACCCAGTACTTC. This codes for CASSPGQREETQYF. Supplemented by the reference TRBV14 and TRBJ2-5 proteins around the CDR3, the complete variable domain is EAGVTQFPSHSVIEKGQTVTLRCDPISGHDNLYWYRRVMGKEIKFLLHFVKESKQDESGMPNNRFLAERTGGTYSTLKVQPAELEDSGVYFCASSPGQREETQYFGPGTRLLVL.